This TCR beta chain is drawn from a study of vaccination and CD4 T cells after COVID-19. Study context: Ranging from 14 to 241, the interval between dose two and post-vaccine sampling had a median of about ten weeks.

TCRdb processed the PCR reads anew with MiXCR; each CDR3 protein has one entry. The sample comprises some 15,000 distinct CDR3 sequences, less than 75% of which are singletons, and 1.1% rests with the top ten. CDR1 MNHNS and CDR2 SASEGT come from the germline V gene. CDR3 length: 13 residues. Between the trimmed V and J ends, which lost 6 bases and 2 bases, there was a span of 11 bases. About this clonotype itself: Its antigen is not known.

Findings and caveats of the study: Spike mono-reactive status applied to 304 of 307 vaccine-specific clones in convalescent patients.

V usage is TRBV6-1 and J usage is TRBJ2-7, with D perhaps matching TRBD1 (6 bases). The origin of this receptor is a human donor who had recovered from COVID-19. Material: CD4+ T cells from blood, obtained after SARS-CoV-2 vaccination. CDR3 sequence: CASSRGPTYEQYF. CDR3 bases: TGTGCCAGCAGCAGGGGACCGACCTACGAGCAGTACTTC.